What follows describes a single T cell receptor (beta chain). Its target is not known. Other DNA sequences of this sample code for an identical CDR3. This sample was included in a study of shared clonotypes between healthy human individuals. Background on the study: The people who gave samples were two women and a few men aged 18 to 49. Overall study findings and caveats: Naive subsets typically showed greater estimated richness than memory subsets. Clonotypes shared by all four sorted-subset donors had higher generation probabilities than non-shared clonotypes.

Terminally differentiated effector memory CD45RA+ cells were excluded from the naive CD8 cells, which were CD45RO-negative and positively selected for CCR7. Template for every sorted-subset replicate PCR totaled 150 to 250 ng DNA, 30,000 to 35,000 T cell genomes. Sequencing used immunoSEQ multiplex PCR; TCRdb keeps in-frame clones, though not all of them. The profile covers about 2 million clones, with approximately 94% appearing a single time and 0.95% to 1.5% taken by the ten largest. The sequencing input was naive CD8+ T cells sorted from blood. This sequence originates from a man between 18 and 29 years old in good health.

The CDR3 DNA is TGTGCCAGCAGCGTAGGGCTAGCGGGGGGGCGAGATACGCAGTATTTT. Its protein is CASSVGLAGGRDTQYF. J is TRBJ2-3 and V is TRBV9, with TRBD2 matching over 12 bases. The V segment lost 0 bases and the J segment 5 bases; nucleotides outside the gene matches: 4. The CDR3 is 16 amino acids. Germline lookup yields CDR1 SGDLS and CDR2 YYNGEE.